The present T cell receptor (beta chain) was sequenced within a study of CD8+ T cells in alopecia areata. Germline V gene sequence: CDR1 GTSNPN, CDR2 SVGIG (reference sequence). CDR3 length: 15 residues. Germline trimming cut 2 bases from V and 6 bases from J; bases unmatched to any gene: 9. Treatment noted: oral pan-JAK inhibitor, 5-10 mg twice daily. Sequencing relied on a cDNA template that was reverse transcribed from extracted RNA. Generated by immunoSEQ multiplex PCR, the TCRdb table keeps only in-frame clones and is missing some. The sample carries roughly 250,000 clones, 60% recorded once. Specimen: CD4+ T cells sorted from blood, collected at approximately week 52, from a patient treated with tofacitinib. This TCR came from a human donor with alopecia areata. The gene calls are TRBV30 and TRBJ1-3; 8 positions agree with TRBD1. As DNA, the CDR3 is TGTGCCTGGAGTCCTCTCACAGGGGGTGAAAACACCATATATTTT. Translation: CAWSPLTGGENTIYF.